These T cell receptor beta chains were read from a single sample in a study of cytomegalovirus exposure and HLA in healthy donors. Measured with immunoSEQ multiplex PCR; TCRdb has only the in-frame clones, and not every one. This table has 85,000 to 90,000 clones, roughly 80% appearing once. The specimen was PBMCs. The receptors stem from a man aged 25-40 years in good health and CMV-seropositive. CDR3s include the opening cysteine and the closing phenylalanine or tryptophan. Each record gives: D gene, clone size, V gene, J gene, CDR3 DNA, CDR3 protein. A D gene is named only where the DNA matches it firmly. A clone size is listed for some rows: how often the clone was seen (once, few, many), or a class if it is expanded.

>NA|NA|TRBV9|TRBJ2-3
TGTGCCAGCAGCGTAGGCCGGCAGACTAGCACAGATACGCAGTATTTT
CASSVGRQTSTDTQYF
>NA|few|TRBV19|TRBJ1-1
TGTGCCACCCATGGACTGACCTTGAACACTGAAGCTTTCTTT
CATHGLTLNTEAFF
>TRBD1|NA|TRBV28|TRBJ2-7
TGTGCCAGCAGACCAAATAAACCGGGACAGGGGGCGCACGGCTCCTACGAGCAGTACTTC
CASRPNKPGQGAHGSYEQYF
>NA|NA|TRBV5-1|TRBJ2-3
TGCGCCAGCAGCTTCCAGGGTCCAATGAGTACAGATACGCAGTATTTT
CASSFQGPMSTDTQYF
>TRBD2|NA|TRBV7-3|TRBJ2-1
TGTGCCAGCAGCCGCTGGGGACTAGCGGCCAATGAGCAGTTCTTC
CASSRWGLAANEQFF
>TRBD1|NA|TRBV6-6|TRBJ1-3
TGTGCCAGCACCAAAGGGACAGCCACCTCTGGAAACACCATATATTTT
CASTKGTATSGNTIYF
>NA|NA|TRBV5-1|TRBJ2-3
TGCGCCAGCAGCCTGGGAGCCGGTGTATACACAGATACGCAGTATTTT
CASSLGAGVYTDTQYF
>NA|NA|TRBV6-1|TRBJ1-1
TGTGCCAGCAGTGAGGGTCCAGGGATACCCGAAGCTTTCTTT
CASSEGPGIPEAFF
>NA|once|TRBV9|TRBJ2-4
TGTGCCAGCAGCGTAGCAGGGAACAAAAACATTCAGTACTTC
CASSVAGNKNIQYF
>TRBD1|NA|TRBV5-1|TRBJ1-4
TGCGCCAGCAGCTTGGCGACGGGACAGAAGTATGAAAAACTGTTTTTT
CASSLATGQKYEKLFF
>TRBD2|once|TRBV14|TRBJ2-5
TGTGCCAGCAGCCCACCCGATGCGTGGGAGGGCCTCGAGACCCAGTACTTC
CASSPPDAWEGLETQYF
>NA|NA|TRBV18|TRBJ2-7
TGTGCCAGCTCACCGACGGGAAACTACGAGCAGTACTTC
CASSPTGNYEQYF
>NA|NA|TRBV5-1|TRBJ2-2
TGCGCCAGCAGCTTACAACCGGGACATAACACCGGGGAGCTGTTTTTT
CASSLQPGHNTGELFF
>TRBD1|NA|TRBV7-9|TRBJ1-1
TGTTCCAGCAGGGGAGGACAGGTGGAAGCTTTCTTT
CSSRGGQVEAFF
>NA|NA|TRBV7-9|TRBJ2-7
TGTGCCAGCAGCCCGACGTCCGGGTCCGCGTACGAGCAGTACTTC
CASSPTSGSAYEQYF
>NA|NA|TRBV7-2|TRBJ1-2
TGTGCCAGCAGCTTAGATGGGCGGGATAAGGGCTACACCTTC
CASSLDGRDKGYTF
>NA|NA|TRBV7-3|TRBJ2-2
TGTGCCAGCAGCCCTTTTAGCGGAGTGAACACCGGGGAGCTGTTTTTT
CASSPFSGVNTGELFF
>TRBD1|NA|TRBV2|TRBJ1-2
TGTGCCAGCAGTGAAGGACAGGGGCGGGACTATGGCTACACCTTC
CASSEGQGRDYGYTF
>NA|NA|TRBV30|TRBJ1-1
TGTGCCTGGAGTCAACAAGGGGTGTTTGCTTTCTTT
CAWSQQGVFAFF
>NA|NA|TRBV5-1|TRBJ1-2
TGCGCCAGCAGGTTGGGGGGGCAGAACTATGGCTACACCTTC
CASRLGGQNYGYTF
>NA|NA|TRBV2|TRBJ2-3
TGTGCCAGCACCACGAGAATCACAGATACGCAGTATTTT
CASTTRITDTQYF
>TRBD1|few|TRBV2|TRBJ1-6
TGTGCCAGCAGGACCCCCGGACAGGGGGCAAGGGGTTCACCCCTCCACTTT
CASRTPGQGARGSPLHF
>TRBD2|once|TRBV9|TRBJ2-1
TGTGCCAGCAGCTCCGGGGGGGTGACCTACAATGAGCAGTTCTTC
CASSSGGVTYNEQFF
>NA|NA|TRBV4-3|TRBJ2-1
TGCGCCAGCAGCCAAGATGAGAGGGGGTACAATGAGCAGTTCTTC
CASSQDERGYNEQFF
>TRBD2|NA|TRBV10-2|TRBJ2-5
TGCGCCAGCAGTAACGGACTAGCGGGGCAAGAGACCCAGTACTTC
CASSNGLAGQETQYF
>TRBD1|NA|TRBV7-9|TRBJ1-6
TGTGCCAGCAGCAAGACAGGGGTAAATTCACCCCTCCACTTT
CASSKTGVNSPLHF
>TRBD1|few|TRBV7-2|TRBJ2-7
TGTGCCAGCAGCCGATACAGGGGGCGCAACGAGCAGTACTTC
CASSRYRGRNEQYF
>NA|NA|TRBV9|TRBJ1-6
TGTGCCAGCAGCCTCGGAGGGAATTCACCCCTCCACTTT
CASSLGGNSPLHF
>TRBD2|once|TRBV19|TRBJ2-1
TGTGCCAGTAGGAAGACTAGCGGGGGGGCGGATGAGCAGTTCTTC
CASRKTSGGADEQFF
>TRBD2|NA|TRBV7-2|TRBJ2-1
TGTGCCAGCATAAGCGGGGGTCTCCACAATGAGCAGTTCTTC
CASISGGLHNEQFF
>NA|few|TRBV6-1|TRBJ1-1
TGTGCCTCAGGGAGGCTGAACACTGAAGCTTTCTTT
CASGRLNTEAFF
>TRBD1|NA|TRBV23-1|TRBJ1-1
TGCGCCAGCAGTCAAGACAGGGCAAACACTGAAGCTTTCTTT
CASSQDRANTEAFF
>NA|NA|TRBV9|TRBJ1-1
TGTGCCAGCAGCGTAGGCGGATACACTGAAGCTTTCTTT
CASSVGGYTEAFF
>NA|NA|TRBV11-2|TRBJ1-4
TGTGCCAGCAGCCCCATAGGGCGGGGTGAAAAACTGTTTTTT
CASSPIGRGEKLFF
>NA|few|TRBV15|TRBJ2-7
TGTGCCACCAGCAGGGACAGACCCTACGAGCAGTACTTC
CATSRDRPYEQYF
>NA|NA|TRBV30|TRBJ2-6
TGTGCCGGTGACAGGTCTGGGGCCAACGTCCTGACTTTC
CAGDRSGANVLTF
>NA|NA|TRBV2|TRBJ2-7
TGTGCCAGCAGTGAGTGGGGACAAAAGAATTACGAGCAGTACTTC
CASSEWGQKNYEQYF
>NA|NA|TRBV5-1|TRBJ1-1
TGCGCCAGCAGCTTGGGGGCTTTTGCGCAAGCTTTCTTT
CASSLGAFAQAFF
>NA|NA|TRBV27|TRBJ1-1
TGTGCCAGCAGTTTATCGGGGGGGAGGTACACTGAAGCTTTCTTT
CASSLSGGRYTEAFF
>TRBD1|NA|TRBV7-9|TRBJ2-2
TGTGCCAGCAGCATCGACAGGGGAGTTGGGGTCGGGGAGCTGTTTTTT
CASSIDRGVGVGELFF
>TRBD2|NA|TRBV5-1|TRBJ2-7
TGCGCCAGCAGCCGGGGAGGGTCAGAGGAGCAGTACTTC
CASSRGGSEEQYF
>TRBD1|once|TRBV4-1|TRBJ1-5
TGCGCCAGCAGCCAGATAGGACAGGGCTATCAGCCCCAGCATTTT
CASSQIGQGYQPQHF
>TRBD1|NA|TRBV30|TRBJ1-5
TGTGCCTGGGAACAGGGGGGCAATCAGCCCCAGCATTTT
CAWEQGGNQPQHF
>NA|NA|TRBV6-1|TRBJ2-7
TGTGCCAGCACGAAGGGGGGGGGACCCAACGAGCAGTACTTC
CASTKGGGPNEQYF
>NA|few|TRBV15|TRBJ1-4
TGTGCCACCAGCAGACCACACAGGGCAACTAATGAAAAACTGTTTTTT
CATSRPHRATNEKLFF
>NA|NA|TRBV19|TRBJ1-6
TGTGCCAGTAGTCCACGACCAGGGTCCTATAATTCACCCCTCCACTTT
CASSPRPGSYNSPLHF
>TRBD2|NA|TRBV7-9|TRBJ2-7
TGTGCCAGCAGCTTAGGTGGGACTAGGGTCGAGCAGTACTTC
CASSLGGTRVEQYF
>TRBD2|few|TRBV2|TRBJ2-7
TGTGCCAGCAGTGAAACTAGCGGGGGGGCCTTCGAGCAGTACTTC
CASSETSGGAFEQYF
>NA|NA|TRBV5-6|TRBJ2-2
TGTGCCAGCAGCGCGCAGGGGTACCGTCGCACCGGGGAGCTGTTTTTT
CASSAQGYRRTGELFF
>NA|NA|TRBV5-1|TRBJ2-3
TGCGCCAGCAGCTCCCCAGGGACAGATACGCAGTATTTT
CASSSPGTDTQYF
>TRBD2|NA|TRBV28|TRBJ2-5
TGTGCCAGCGCGGGGGGGGACCAAGAGACCCAGTACTTC
CASAGGDQETQYF
>NA|NA|TRBV18|TRBJ1-1
TGTGCCAGCTCACCGGGGGGAGCGGGAACTGAAGCTTTCTTT
CASSPGGAGTEAFF
>NA|NA|TRBV5-4|TRBJ2-5
TGTGCCTCGACGGACATGTACCAAGAGACCCAGTACTTC
CASTDMYQETQYF
>NA|few|TRBV6-5|TRBJ2-7
TGTGCCAGCGGTTACCGCTCCTACGAGCAGTACTTC
CASGYRSYEQYF